The clone carrying this T cell receptor beta chain was seen once. Its antigen is unidentified. One junction end disagrees with the germline gene, perhaps due to a read error. These data come from a study of blood T cells in healthy people across ages. The study's findings and limits: The study regarded diversity estimates from one million T cells as underestimates. A greater number of naive CD4+ cells and higher diversity distinguished long-lived donors from aged donors. Diversity of TCR beta per million T cells declined in a roughly linear way with age.

Primed by a sample-barcoded 5' primer and a J-beta primer mix, a second PCR proceeded for about 6 to 12 cycles. Each TCR beta cDNA got a 12-nucleotide random molecular identifier. TCRdb fed the 5' RACE reads into MiXCR, producing one record per CDR3 protein. Of hundreds of thousands of distinct CDR3 sequences in the sample, around 49% were seen once. Germline assignment: CDR1 LGHNA and CDR2 YSLEER. The CDR3 contains 14 residues. The chain uses TRBV4-3 and TRBJ2-6; D is ambiguous. The sequence came from a woman aged 60 to 75 in good health. Sequencing was done on a sample of blood. The CDR3 sequence is CVSSEVSGTNVLTF. In nucleotides, the CDR3 is TGCGTCAGCAGCGAGGTGTCTGGGACCAACGTCCTGACTTTC.